This TCR beta chain emerged from a study of blood T cells in healthy people across ages. At the level of the study: Template switching caught about one barcoded beta molecule for each two T cells.

Per individual sample, total RNA of at least 6 micrograms was extracted. Through a sample-barcoded 5' primer and a J-beta primer mix, a second PCR was run for roughly 7 to 11 cycles. TCRdb processed the 5' RACE reads anew with MiXCR; each CDR3 protein has one entry. The sample records over 600,000 distinct CDR3 sequences, about 45% being singletons. Findings of the study overall: As age increased, TCR beta diversity per million T cells fell in a roughly linear fashion. Because donor CMV status was unknown, expanded clonotype changes were possibly confounded.

This clonotype was seen more than once but under ten times. What it recognizes is unknown. This CDR3 comprises 16 residues. Germline V lookup: CDR1 MDHEN, CDR2 SYDVKM. J gave up 2 bases and V 4 bases, and 6 bases lay outside the gene matches. Input material: blood. This TCR was recovered from a man at least 80 years old in good health. The chain couples TRBV28 to TRBJ2-3; 10 bases are a match to TRBD2. CDR3 sequence (DNA): TGTGCCAGCAGTTCCCTGGGACTAGCGAACACAGATACGCAGTATTTT. It encodes CASSSLGLANTDTQYF.